Described below is a single T cell receptor (beta chain) sequence and its context. No cognate antigen has been identified for it. Per-base qualities were not stored, and no clone one base away is much larger. The data derive from a study of OX40 agonist ivuxolimab in advanced cancers. Concerning the study at large: Ivuxolimab was an agonistic, fully human IgG2 monoclonal antibody directed against OX40 (CD134), a costimulatory receptor. Intravenous ivuxolimab was administered to patients every 2 weeks at six dose levels: 0.01, 0.1, 0.3, 1.5, 3 and 10 mg/kg. Of the approximately 50 dose-escalation patients, hepatocellular carcinoma was present in about 19, melanoma in approximately 15, renal cell carcinoma in 9 and head and neck cancer in 9. In the dose-escalation cohort, 82.7% of patients were male, and the mean age was approximately 60 years, with a range of about 23 to 90. Patients were allowed to have had prior anti-PD-1, anti-PD-L1 or anti-CTLA-4 therapy, and approximately 43% of the dose-escalation patients had previously received checkpoint inhibitors. Partial responses occurred in three dose-escalation patients: two with cutaneous melanoma and one with hepatocellular carcinoma. The purpose of peripheral TCRbeta sequencing was to test whether ivuxolimab changed TCR sequence diversity and led to clonal T-cell expansion. The paper covers the monotherapy dose-escalation part of the phase I ivuxolimab trial, which included N = 52 patients.

The trial excluded patients who had a history of autoimmune disease or were on systemic immunosuppression. Peripheral blood for TCR sequencing was collected from all dose cohorts at baseline, on cycle 4 day 1, and on cycle 7 day 1. The samples were drawn from a first-in-human, open-label, multicenter phase I dose-escalation trial of ivuxolimab. The trial enrolled adults with locally advanced or metastatic head and neck squamous cell, hepatocellular, melanoma or renal cell carcinoma. Before TCR sequencing, CD4+ T cells and CD8+ T cells from peripheral blood were sorted into separate populations. To sequence the TCRbeta CDR3 region, genomic DNA was isolated from the sorted cells. The immunoSEQ Assay was used to sequence the TCRbeta CDR3 regions. TCRdb stores this immuneACCESS table with in-frame sequences only. Part of the clones is absent; in the studies checked, under half of the shortfall reflects unresolved V genes, and no reason is known for the rest. This sample has about 100,000 clones in its table, and 75% to 95% of those were observed once. Clones ranked in the top ten supply 0.45% to 0.65% of the sample.

Via the germline V gene, CDR1 is SGHTA and CDR2 FQGNSA. The CDR3 runs 14 residues from the cysteine to the phenylalanine. The sequence is cut down to CDR3 DNA, 42 bases in frame from base 1. The junction carries 13 bases between V and J, which are trimmed by 5 bases and 3 bases respectively. What the authors observed across the whole study: Low levels of normalized T-cell clonal expansion were also seen in some nonresponding patients. After ivuxolimab, more expanded clones were found on average in CD8+ T cells than in CD4+ T cells. In partial responders in the 0.1-3.0 mg/kg groups, normalized peripheral clonal expansion was found to be among the lowest, especially among CD8+ T cells. At doses from 0.1 to 3.0 mg/kg, clonal expansion was seen in both CD4+ and CD8+ blood T cells between baseline and week 6. The antigen specificity of the clonally expanded peripheral T cells was not determined.

The material sequenced was CD4+ or CD8+ T cells sorted from blood, taken in a trial of the OX40 agonist ivuxolimab. Recombination connected TRBV7-2 to TRBJ1-2; the D gene cannot be resolved reliably. The source of this sequence is an adult with an advanced solid tumor such as melanoma, head and neck, liver or kidney cancer. The CDR3 protein: CASSPRTNYYGYTF. Here is the DNA: TGTGCCAGCAGCCCCCGTACCAATTACTATGGCTACACCTTC.